Listed here are 10 T cell receptor beta chains from one sample, sequenced in a study of shared clonotypes between healthy human individuals. Profiled with immunoSEQ multiplex PCR; TCRdb holds only in-frame clones, not every one. The profile covers about 770,000 clones, with 55% to 80% appearing a single time and approximately 2% taken by the ten largest. The sequenced sample consisted of memory CD4+ T cells sorted from blood. Subset of the sample: CD45RA-negative fraction. The receptors were gathered from a woman younger than 45 in good health.

The CDR3 reads CASSLAGDYGYTF. The CDR3 DNA sequence: TGCGCCAGCAGCTTAGCAGGGGACTATGGCTACACCTTC. The gene calls are TRBV5-1 and TRBJ1-2, with TRBD1 as a possible D gene (6 bases). Germline CDR1 and CDR2: SGHRS and YFSETQ. Trimming removed 2 bases at V and 3 bases at J, with 8 bases between. The CDR3 covers 13 residues. Filled out from reference TRBV5-1 and TRBJ1-2, the complete variable domain reads KAGVTQTPRYLIKTRGQQVTLSCSPISGHRSVSWYQQTPGQGLQFLFEYFSETQRNKGNFPGRFSGRQFSNSRSEMNVSTLELGDSALYLCASSLAGDYGYTFGSGTRLTVV.

This CDR3 is CASSGRGGNTVTEAFF. CDR3 bases: TGTGCCAGCAGTGGGCGGGGTGGCAATACGGTCACTGAAGCTTTCTTT. This rearrangement joins TRBV6-1 to TRBJ1-1, with D unresolved. Germline assignment: CDR1 MNHNS and CDR2 SASEGT. The CDR3 extends over 16 amino acids. V was cut by 4 bases and J by 4 bases, with 19 bases left in between.

The chain couples TRBV19 to TRBJ1-1, with TRBD1 identical over 7 bases. Germline CDR1 and CDR2: LNHDA and SQIVND (reference sequence). With 6 bases clipped from V and 5 bases from J, the junction kept 9 bases outside the gene matches. This CDR3 is built from 14 residues. This CDR3 is CASRPRTGATEAFF. For the CDR3, the DNA is TGTGCCAGTAGACCCCGGACAGGAGCGACTGAAGCTTTCTTT.

A few counts support this clone. This chain links TRBV23-1 with TRBJ1-5, with D perhaps matching TRBD1 (6 bases). TRBV23-1 is an ORF for which the function is uncertain. V was cut by 0 bases and J by 1 base, with 16 bases left in between. The CDR3 totals 18 residues. CDR3: CASSQSKRGERSNQPQHF. CDR3 DNA sequence: TGCGCCAGCAGTCAATCAAAAAGGGGGGAACGGAGCAATCAGCCCCAGCATTTT.

This clone has only one observation. The V gene is TRBV15, the J gene TRBJ2-2; D is uncertain. Germline CDR1 LNHNV, CDR2 YYDKDF (reference sequence). Trimming shortened V by 3 bases and J by 7 bases, and 9 bases separated the two germline ends. This CDR3 spans 13 amino acids. CDR3 bases: TGTGCCACCAGCAGGCCTCTTAGCGGGGAGCTGTTTTTT. Translating it yields CATSRPLSGELFF.

This clone was found a few times. The chain is built from TRBV5-1 and TRBJ2-1; D is uncertain. V dropped 5 bases and J dropped 4 bases, with 10 bases sitting between them. The CDR3 is made up of 13 amino acids. CDR1 and CDR2 from the germline V gene are SGHRS and YFSETQ. The CDR3 protein is CASRGGNYNEQFF. The CDR3 DNA sequence: TGCGCCAGCAGAGGTGGGAATTACAATGAGCAGTTCTTC.

The chain is built from TRBV2 and TRBJ2-6, with 7 bases identical to TRBD1. The CDR3 contains 15 residues. Trimming at V came to 6 bases and at J to 6 bases, leaving 8 bases not matched to a gene. The germline V gene encodes CDR1 SNHLY and CDR2 FYNNEI. The CDR3 loop reads CASSEDRSMANVLTF. The CDR3 DNA is TGTGCCAGCAGCGAGGACAGGTCTATGGCCAACGTCCTGACTTTC.

This clone was found a few times. The gene calls are TRBV30 and TRBJ2-3, with D possibly being TRBD1 (5 bases). This CDR3 is 12 amino acids long. Germline V gives CDR1 GTSNPN, CDR2 SVGIG (reference sequence). The V end lost 7 bases, the J end lost 4 bases, and 12 bases lay between the germline ends. CDR3 loop: CASQGFSDTQYF. In DNA form, the CDR3 reads TGTGCCTCGCAGGGTTTCTCAGATACGCAGTATTTT.

The CDR3 DNA reads TGTGCCAGCAGCTTAGGCGGGAGTGGTGCCAAAAACATTCAGTACTTC. Translating gives CASSLGGSGAKNIQYF. The chain employs TRBV7-3 and TRBJ2-4; the match to TRBD2 covers 7 bases. CDR3 length: 16 amino acids. Germline V gene data show CDR1 as SGHTA and CDR2 as FQGTGA. With 2 bases clipped from V and 1 base from J, the junction kept 5 bases outside the gene matches.

V and J are TRBV29-1 and TRBJ1-1; no clear D. V gave up 8 bases and J gave up 4 bases, with 14 bases separating them. CDR3 length: 12 amino acids. The germline CDR1 and CDR2 sequences are SQVTM and ANQGSEA. CDR3 in amino acids: CSWAQVGTEAFF. CDR3 sequence (DNA): TGCAGCTGGGCGCAGGTGGGCACTGAAGCTTTCTTT.